This T cell receptor delta chain was observed in a study of human gamma delta and Vdelta1 T cells. General study results and limits: Polyclonal Delta One T cells reportedly showed broad cytotoxic targeting of acute myeloid leukemia.

Germline V lookup: CDR1 GEAIGNYY, CDR2 EKD. Germline trimming cut 5 bases from V and 6 bases from J; bases unmatched to any gene: 29. The CDR3 runs to 20 residues. TCRdb re-processed the PCR reads using CATT. The data contain over 10,000 delta-chain clones, roughly 50% of them singletons. On this clone: The antigen remains unidentified.

The sequencing sample was made of Vdelta1 gamma-delta T cells from blood grown in culture (DOT cells). J is TRDJ1 and V is TRDV2; 7 nucleotides line up with TRDD3. This clonotype was obtained from a human donor in good health. CDR3 amino acids: CACAKNWGFLLEVRSYKLIF. In nucleotides, the CDR3 is TGTGCCTGTGCTAAAAACTGGGGATTCCTCCTGGAAGTCAGATCATATAAACTCATCTTT.